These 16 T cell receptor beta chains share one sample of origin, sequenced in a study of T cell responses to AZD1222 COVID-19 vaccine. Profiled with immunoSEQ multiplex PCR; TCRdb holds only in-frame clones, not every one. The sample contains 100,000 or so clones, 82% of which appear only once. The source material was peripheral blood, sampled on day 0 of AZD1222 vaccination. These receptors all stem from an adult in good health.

In nucleotides, the CDR3 is TGTGCCAGCAGCTTAGGTATAGATACGCAGTATTTT. Translation: CASSLGIDTQYF. The J gene is TRBJ2-3, the V gene TRBV7-9; no definite D call. V dropped 1 base and J dropped 5 bases, with 4 bases sitting between them. CDR1 SEHNR and CDR2 FQNEAQ come from the germline V gene (reference sequence). This CDR3 has 12 amino acids. Supplemented by reference TRBV7-9 and TRBJ2-3, the full variable domain reads DTGVSQNPRHKITKRGQNVTFRCDPISEHNRLYWYRQTLGQGPEFLTYFQNEAQLEKSRLLSDRFSAERPKGSFSTLEIQRTEQGDSAMYLCASSLGIDTQYFGPGTRLTVL.

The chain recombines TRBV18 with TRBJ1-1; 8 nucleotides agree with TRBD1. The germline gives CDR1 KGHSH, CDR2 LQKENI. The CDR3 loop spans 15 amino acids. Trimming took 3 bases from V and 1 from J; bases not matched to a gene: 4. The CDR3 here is CASSPPDRGNTEAFF. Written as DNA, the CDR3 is TGTGCCAGCTCACCCCCCGACAGGGGGAACACTGAAGCTTTCTTT.

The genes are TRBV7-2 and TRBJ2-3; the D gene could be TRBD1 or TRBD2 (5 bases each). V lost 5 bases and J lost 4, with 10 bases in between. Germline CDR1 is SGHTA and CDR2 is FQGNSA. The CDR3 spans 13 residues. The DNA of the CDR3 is TGTGCCAGCAGCCTTAGAGGGGCAGATACGCAGTATTTT. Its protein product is CASSLRGADTQYF.

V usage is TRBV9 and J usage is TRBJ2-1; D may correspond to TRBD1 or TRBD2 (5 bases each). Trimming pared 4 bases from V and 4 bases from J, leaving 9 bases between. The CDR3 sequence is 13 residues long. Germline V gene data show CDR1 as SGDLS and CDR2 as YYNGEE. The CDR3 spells CASSFGGYNEQFF. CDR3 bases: TGTGCCAGCAGCTTTGGGGGTTACAATGAGCAGTTCTTC.

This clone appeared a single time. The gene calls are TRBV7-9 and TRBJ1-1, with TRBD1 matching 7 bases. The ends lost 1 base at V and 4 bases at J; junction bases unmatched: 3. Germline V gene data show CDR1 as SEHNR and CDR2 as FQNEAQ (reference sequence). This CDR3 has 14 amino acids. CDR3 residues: CASSLVTGVTEAFF. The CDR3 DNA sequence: TGTGCCAGCAGCTTAGTTACAGGGGTCACTGAAGCTTTCTTT. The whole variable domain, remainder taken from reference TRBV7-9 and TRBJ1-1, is DTGVSQNPRHKITKRGQNVTFRCDPISEHNRLYWYRQTLGQGPEFLTYFQNEAQLEKSRLLSDRFSAERPKGSFSTLEIQRTEQGDSAMYLCASSLVTGVTEAFFGQGTRLTVV.

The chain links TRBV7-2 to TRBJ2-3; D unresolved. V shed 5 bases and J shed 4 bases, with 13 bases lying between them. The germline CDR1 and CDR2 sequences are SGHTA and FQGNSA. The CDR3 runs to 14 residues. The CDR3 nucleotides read TGTGCCAGCAGCCACGTGGGGTGGGCAGATACGCAGTATTTT. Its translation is CASSHVGWADTQYF.

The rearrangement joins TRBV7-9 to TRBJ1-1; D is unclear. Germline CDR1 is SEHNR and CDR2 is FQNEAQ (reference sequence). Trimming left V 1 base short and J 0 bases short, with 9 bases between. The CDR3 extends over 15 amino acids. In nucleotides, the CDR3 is TGTGCCAGCAGCTTAGGGGGAGGTATGAACACTGAAGCTTTCTTT. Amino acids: CASSLGGGMNTEAFF.

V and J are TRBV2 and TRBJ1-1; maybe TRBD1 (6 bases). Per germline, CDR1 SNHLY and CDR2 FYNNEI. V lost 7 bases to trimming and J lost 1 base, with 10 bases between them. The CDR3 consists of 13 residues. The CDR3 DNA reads TGTGCCAGCACCGGGACACGGAACACTGAAGCTTTCTTT. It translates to CASTGTRNTEAFF.

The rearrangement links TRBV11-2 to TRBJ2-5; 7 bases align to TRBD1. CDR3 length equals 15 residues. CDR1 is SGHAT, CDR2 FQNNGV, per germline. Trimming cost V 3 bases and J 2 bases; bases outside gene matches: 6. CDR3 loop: CASSFNRGYQETQYF. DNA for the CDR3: TGTGCCAGCAGCTTCAACAGGGGTTATCAAGAGACCCAGTACTTC.

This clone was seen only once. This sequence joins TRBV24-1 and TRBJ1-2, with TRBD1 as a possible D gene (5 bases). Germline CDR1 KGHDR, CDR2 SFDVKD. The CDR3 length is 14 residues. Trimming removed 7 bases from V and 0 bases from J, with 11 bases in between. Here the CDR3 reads CATSDSGSNYGYTF. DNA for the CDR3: TGTGCCACCAGCGACAGCGGCTCTAACTATGGCTACACCTTC.

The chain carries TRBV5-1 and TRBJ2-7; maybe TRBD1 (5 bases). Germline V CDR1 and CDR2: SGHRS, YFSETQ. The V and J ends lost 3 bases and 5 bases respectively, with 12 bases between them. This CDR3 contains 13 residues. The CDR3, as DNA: TGCGCCAGCAGCTCCGTACCAGGGAACGAGCAGTACTTC. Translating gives CASSSVPGNEQYF.

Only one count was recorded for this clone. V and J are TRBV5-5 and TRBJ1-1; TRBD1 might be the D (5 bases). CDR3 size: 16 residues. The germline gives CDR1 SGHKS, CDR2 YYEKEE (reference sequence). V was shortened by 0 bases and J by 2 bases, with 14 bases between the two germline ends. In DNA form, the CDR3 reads TGTGCCAGCAGCTTGGGGGGGTTTCGATATAACACTGAAGCTTTCTTT. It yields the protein CASSLGGFRYNTEAFF.

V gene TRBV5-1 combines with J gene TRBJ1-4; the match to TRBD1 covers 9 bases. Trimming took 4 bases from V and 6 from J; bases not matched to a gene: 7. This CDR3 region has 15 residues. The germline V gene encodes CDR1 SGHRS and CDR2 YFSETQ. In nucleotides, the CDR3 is TGCGCCAGCAGCAGGACAGGGGACTATGATGAAAAACTGTTTTTT. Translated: CASSRTGDYDEKLFF.

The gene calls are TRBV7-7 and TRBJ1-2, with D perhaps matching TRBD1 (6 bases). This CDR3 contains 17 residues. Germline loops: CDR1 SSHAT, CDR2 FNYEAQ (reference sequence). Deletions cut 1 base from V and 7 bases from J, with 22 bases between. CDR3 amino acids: CASSLVRGTGLMSGYTF. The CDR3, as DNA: TGTGCCAGCAGCTTAGTCCGGGGAACAGGGTTAATGTCTGGCTACACCTTC. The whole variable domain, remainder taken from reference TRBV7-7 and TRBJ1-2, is GAGVSQSPRYKVTKRGQDVTLRCDPISSHATLYWYQQALGQGPEFLTYFNYEAQPDKSGLPSDRFSAERPEGSISTLTIQRTEQRDSAMYRCASSLVRGTGLMSGYTFGSGTRLTVV.

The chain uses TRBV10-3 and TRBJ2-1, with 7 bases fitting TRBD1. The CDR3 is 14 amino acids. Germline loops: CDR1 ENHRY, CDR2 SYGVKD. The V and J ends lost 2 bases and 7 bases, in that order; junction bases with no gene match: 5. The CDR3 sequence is CAISENRQGNEQFF. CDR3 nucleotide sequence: TGTGCCATCAGTGAGAACAGACAGGGAAATGAGCAGTTCTTC.

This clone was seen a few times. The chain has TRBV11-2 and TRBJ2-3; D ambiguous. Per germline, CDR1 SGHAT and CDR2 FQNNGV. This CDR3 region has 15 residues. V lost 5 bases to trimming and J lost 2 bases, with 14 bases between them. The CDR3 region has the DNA TGTGCCAGCAGCCTTCTGAAGACACCCACAGATACGCAGTATTTT. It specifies CASSLLKTPTDTQYF. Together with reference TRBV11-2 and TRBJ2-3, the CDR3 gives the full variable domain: EAGVAQSPRYKIIEKRQSVAFWCNPISGHATLYWYQQILGQGPKLLIQFQNNGVVDDSQLPKDRFSAERLKGVDSTLKIQPAKLEDSAVYLCASSLLKTPTDTQYFGPGTRLTVL.